Each of the 25 T cell receptor beta chains below was sequenced from the same sample in a study of OX40 agonist ivuxolimab in advanced cancers. Repertoires were generated with immunoSEQ multiplex PCR, while TCRdb's copy carries only in-frame clones and drops some. This table holds more than 70,000 clones, 65% to 90% found once. Sequences were derived from CD4+ or CD8+ T cells sorted from blood, sampled in a trial of the OX40 agonist ivuxolimab. Receptors originate from an adult with an advanced solid tumor such as melanoma, head and neck, liver or kidney cancer.

A remark on this clone: At one end the junction does not follow the germline gene, possibly because of a read error. The chain has TRBV19 and TRBJ1-3, with a weak D call TRBD1 (6 bases). This CDR3 contains 12 residues. Germline V gene lookup returns CDR1 LNHDA and CDR2 SQIVND (reference sequence). The CDR3 DNA is TGTGCCAGTAGTAGCCCAGCCGAGCCGGGACACTTT. As protein: CASSSPAEPGHF.

The chain combines TRBV7-6 with TRBJ1-1; 7 nucleotides align to TRBD1. The V and J ends lost 6 bases and 0 bases, in that order; junction bases with no gene match: 7. The CDR3 is 15 amino acids. The germline gives CDR1 SGHVS, CDR2 FNYEAQ. The CDR3, as DNA: TGTGCCAGCAGTCGCACAGGGGAAATGAACACTGAAGCTTTCTTT. Protein sequence: CASSRTGEMNTEAFF.

The rearrangement links TRBV30 to TRBJ1-1; D is undetermined. The ends were cut back, 3 bases at V and 3 bases at J, with 5 bases in the middle. Per germline, CDR1 GTSNPN and CDR2 SVGIG (reference sequence). The CDR3 has 11 amino acids. CDR3 sequence: CAWRPYTEAFF. The CDR3 coding sequence is TGTGCCTGGAGGCCGTACACTGAAGCTTTCTTT.

This rearrangement joins TRBV27 to TRBJ2-6, with D unclear. Germline lookup yields CDR1 MNHEY and CDR2 SMNVEV (reference sequence). There are 15 residues in the CDR3. Trimming shortened V by 4 bases and J by 2 bases, and 9 bases separated the two germline ends. DNA for the CDR3: TGTGCCAGCAGTTCCGCAGCCCCTGGGGCCAACGTCCTGACTTTC. It is translated as CASSSAAPGANVLTF.

The chain combines TRBV19 with TRBJ1-2; D not certain. Trimming shortened V by 9 bases and J by 4 bases, and 15 bases separated the two germline ends. CDR3 length: 13 amino acids. Germline CDR1 is LNHDA and CDR2 is SQIVND (reference sequence). The CDR3 reads CASTPDGLYGYTF. Written as DNA, the CDR3 is TGTGCCAGCACTCCGGACGGACTCTATGGCTACACCTTC. The complete variable domain, with remaining parts taken from reference TRBV19 and TRBJ1-2, reads DGGITQSPKYLFRKEGQNVTLSCEQNLNHDAMYWYRQDPGQGLRLIYYSQIVNDFQKGDIAEGYSVSREKKESFPLTVTSAQKNPTAFYLCASTPDGLYGYTFGSGTRLTVV.

The chain combines TRBV7-9 with TRBJ1-4; tentative D call: TRBD1 (5 bases). The CDR3 length is 15 residues. Germline V gives CDR1 SEHNR, CDR2 FQNEAQ (reference sequence). The V end was cut by 1 base, the J end by 5 bases, with 11 bases between. Here the CDR3 DNA reads TGTGCCAGCAGCTTAGGTCAGGGACTGAATGAAAAACTGTTTTTT. Translating it yields CASSLGQGLNEKLFF.

The chain carries TRBV29-1 and TRBJ1-2; D is possibly TRBD1 (5 bases). V lost 2 bases and J 7 bases, leaving 11 bases between the germline ends. Germline CDR1 and CDR2: SQVTM and ANQGSEA. The CDR3 loop spans 12 amino acids. The CDR3 DNA follows: TGCAGCGTTGAATGGGGGGACGGTGGCTACACCTTC. Translation gives CSVEWGDGGYTF.

This chain links TRBV6-6 with TRBJ1-2, with TRBD1 as a possible D gene (5 bases). The ends were cut back, 5 bases at V and 3 bases at J, with 10 bases in the middle. This CDR3 is 13 amino acids long. Germline values: CDR1 MNHNY, CDR2 SVGAGI (reference sequence). DNA of the CDR3: TGTGCCAGCAGTCCTGGGGCAGACTATGGCTACACCTTC. This codes for CASSPGADYGYTF.

The rearrangement links TRBV19 to TRBJ1-1, with D tentatively TRBD1 (5 bases). V lost 3 bases and J 4 bases, leaving 9 bases between the germline ends. The CDR3 length is 13 residues. Germline CDR1 LNHDA, CDR2 SQIVND (reference sequence). This CDR3 reads CASSMVGGTEAFF. In DNA form, the CDR3 reads TGTGCCAGTAGTATGGTGGGGGGCACTGAAGCTTTCTTT. Using reference TRBV19 and TRBJ1-1 for the parts outside the CDR3, the full variable domain is DGGITQSPKYLFRKEGQNVTLSCEQNLNHDAMYWYRQDPGQGLRLIYYSQIVNDFQKGDIAEGYSVSREKKESFPLTVTSAQKNPTAFYLCASSMVGGTEAFFGQGTRLTVV.

The chain joins TRBV4-3 to TRBJ2-3, with 12 bases aligning to TRBD1. The CDR3 totals 16 residues. Germline V CDR1 and CDR2: LGHNA, YSLEER. Losses at the gene ends were 5 bases for V and 5 bases for J; bases not matched to a gene: 8. Here the CDR3 DNA reads TGCGCCAGCAGCTATACCGGGACAGGGGGCATAGATACGCAGTATTTT. Its translation is CASSYTGTGGIDTQYF.

This rearrangement joins TRBV27 to TRBJ2-1; 8 bases fit TRBD1. The CDR3 totals 16 residues. J lost 5 bases, V lost 6 bases, and 12 bases had no gene match. Germline CDR1 reads MNHEY; CDR2 reads SMNVEV (reference sequence). CDR3 amino acids: CASSLKTGATDNEQFF. The CDR3 region has the DNA TGTGCCAGCAGCCTAAAGACAGGGGCGACCGACAATGAGCAGTTCTTC.

The rearrangement links TRBV7-2 to TRBJ2-3; weak D call: TRBD2 (5 bases). V lost 6 bases to trimming and J lost 0 bases, with 25 bases between them. Germline V gene data show CDR1 as SGHTA and CDR2 as FQGNSA. The CDR3 has 19 amino acids. CDR3 DNA: TGTGCCAGCAGACTAACCCAATTCCCCCTTCGGACTAGCACAGATACGCAGTATTTT. Its protein product is CASRLTQFPLRTSTDTQYF.

V is TRBV7-2 and J is TRBJ2-3; D remains unclear. Trimming removed 4 bases at V and 4 bases at J, with 9 bases between. The CDR3 has 13 residues. Germline V lookup: CDR1 SGHTA, CDR2 FQGNSA. As DNA, the CDR3 is TGTGCCAGCAGCTCCTCGTGGCCAGATACGCAGTATTTT. This translates into CASSSSWPDTQYF.

V is TRBV2 and J is TRBJ1-1; D unresolved. With 4 bases removed from V and 9 bases from J, the gap between germline ends came to 18 bases. The CDR3 sequence is 14 residues long. CDR1 and CDR2 (germline): SNHLY, FYNNEI. CDR3 amino acids: CASSVGSGGRKAFF. CDR3 coding DNA: TGTGCCAGCAGTGTAGGGTCAGGAGGGCGTAAAGCTTTCTTT.

This sequence joins TRBV6-1 and TRBJ2-3; tentatively, D is TRBD2 (6 bases). The germline CDR1 and CDR2 sequences are MNHNS and SASEGT. The CDR3 runs to 14 residues. The germline V and J ends were trimmed by 3 bases and 4 bases, with 11 bases remaining between them. The CDR3 region is CASSESSGPDTQYF. CDR3 bases: TGTGCCAGCAGTGAGAGTAGCGGTCCAGATACGCAGTATTTT.

The V gene is TRBV27, the J gene TRBJ1-2; D gene uncertain. The V end was cut by 3 bases, the J end by 6 bases, with 17 bases between. The germline V gene has CDR1 MNHEY and CDR2 SMNVEV (reference sequence). The CDR3 contains 15 residues. CDR3 sequence (DNA): TGTGCCAGCAGTTTTGATAACGCCCCAAGAGATGGCTACACCTTC. Encoded protein: CASSFDNAPRDGYTF.

The genes are TRBV6-6 and TRBJ2-7, with unresolved D. The CDR3 contains 11 residues. V was trimmed by 2 bases and J by 5 bases, leaving 4 bases between them. Germline assignment: CDR1 MNHNY and CDR2 SVGAGI (reference sequence). The CDR3 region has the DNA TGTGCCAGCAGTTACATCCACGAGCAGTACTTC. It encodes CASSYIHEQYF.

This clone showed up just once. The chain joins TRBV11-2 to TRBJ2-7, with 9 bases matching TRBD1. V trimming: 5 bases; J trimming: 2 bases; junction bases outside the gene matches: 4. Germline V gene sequence: CDR1 SGHAT, CDR2 FQNNGV. The CDR3 runs 14 residues. As DNA, the CDR3 is TGTGCCAGCAGCCGACAGGGGGTTACCTACGAGCAGTACTTC. It is translated as CASSRQGVTYEQYF.

This chain joins TRBV2 and TRBJ2-2, with TRBD1 matching over 11 bases. This CDR3 region has 13 residues. Germline loops: CDR1 SNHLY, CDR2 FYNNEI. With 8 bases clipped from V and 5 bases from J, the junction kept 1 base outside the gene matches. The CDR3 coding sequence is TGTGCCAGCGGGACAGGGGGGACCGGGGAGCTGTTTTTT. Translation gives CASGTGGTGELFF.

The chain links TRBV18 to TRBJ1-1; D gene uncertain. Trimming stripped 2 bases from V and 5 bases from J, with 12 bases between. The CDR3 runs 14 residues. Germline CDR1 and CDR2: KGHSH and LQKENI. The DNA for the CDR3 is TGTGCCAGCTCACCATTTTACGGATATACTGAAGCTTTCTTT. The encoded protein is CASSPFYGYTEAFF.

The rearrangement links TRBV19 to TRBJ1-1, with D perhaps TRBD1 (5 bases). Looked up from germline, CDR1 is LNHDA and CDR2 is SQIVND (reference sequence). This CDR3 contains 14 residues. Trimming stripped 6 bases from V and 2 bases from J, with 13 bases between. CDR3 protein: CASSSRVTNTEAFF. Here the CDR3 DNA reads TGTGCCAGTAGCTCCAGGGTTACAAACACTGAAGCTTTCTTT.

This clone has only one observation. The genes are TRBV5-1 and TRBJ1-1; 7 bases match TRBD1. V was pared by 3 bases and J by 1 base, with 3 bases of the junction left unmatched. CDR1 and CDR2 from the germline V gene are SGHRS and YFSETQ. CDR3 length equals 14 residues. The CDR3 bases are TGCGCCAGCAGCTCGAGGACAGGGAACACTGAAGCTTTCTTT. Its translation is CASSSRTGNTEAFF.

The rearrangement joins TRBV10-3 to TRBJ1-2; D remains unclear. Looked up from germline, CDR1 is ENHRY and CDR2 is SYGVKD. Deletions cut 5 bases from V and 5 bases from J, with 15 bases between. This CDR3 is built from 14 residues. CDR3 loop: CAISPASGRYGYTF. DNA for the CDR3: TGTGCCATCAGTCCCGCCTCTGGACGTTATGGCTACACCTTC.

The chain employs TRBV2 and TRBJ1-3; no firm D call. Germline V gene sequence: CDR1 SNHLY, CDR2 FYNNEI. The CDR3 is made up of 15 amino acids. V was clipped by 2 bases and J by 0 bases, with 8 bases between them. The CDR3 reads CASSENTFSGNTIYF. CDR3 DNA sequence: TGTGCCAGCAGTGAAAACACGTTCTCTGGAAACACCATATATTTT.

Notes on this clone: The sample holds other DNA sequences that translate to the same CDR3. The chain links TRBV19 to TRBJ2-5; D assignment may be TRBD1 or TRBD2 (5 bases each). This CDR3 contains 12 residues. Trimming left V 2 bases short and J 5 bases short, with 6 bases between. The V gene's germline CDR1 is LNHDA and CDR2 SQIVND (reference sequence). The chain's CDR3 is CASSIWGETQYF. Here the CDR3 DNA reads TGTGCCAGTAGTATATGGGGGGAGACCCAGTACTTC.